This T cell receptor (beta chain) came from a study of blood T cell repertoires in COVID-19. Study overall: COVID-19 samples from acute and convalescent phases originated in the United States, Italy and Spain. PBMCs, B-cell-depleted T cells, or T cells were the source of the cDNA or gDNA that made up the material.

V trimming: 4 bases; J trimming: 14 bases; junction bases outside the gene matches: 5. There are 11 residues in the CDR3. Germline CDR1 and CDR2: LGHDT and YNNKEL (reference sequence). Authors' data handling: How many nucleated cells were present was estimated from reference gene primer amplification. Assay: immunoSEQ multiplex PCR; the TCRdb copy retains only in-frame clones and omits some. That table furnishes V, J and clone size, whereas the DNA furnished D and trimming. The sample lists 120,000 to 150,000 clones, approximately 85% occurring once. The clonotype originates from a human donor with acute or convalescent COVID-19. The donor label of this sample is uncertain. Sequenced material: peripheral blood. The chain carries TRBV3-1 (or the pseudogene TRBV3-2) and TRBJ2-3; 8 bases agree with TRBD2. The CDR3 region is CASSPKRELYF. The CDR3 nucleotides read TGTGCCAGCAGCCCCAAGCGGGAGCTGTATTTT.